Listed below are T cell receptor beta chains from one sample, sequenced in a study of cytomegalovirus exposure and HLA in healthy donors. The repertoire was sequenced with immunoSEQ multiplex PCR; TCRdb's copy has only in-frame clones and lacks some. Its listing shows 150,000 to 200,000 clones. Sample: PBMCs. The receptors originated from a woman aged 55-70 years in good health and CMV-seronegative. Each CDR3 is given with its conserved first and last residue. Fields, in order: V gene, J gene, CDR3 protein.

V: TRBV7-9
J: TRBJ1-4
CDR3: CASSLDRGNEKLFF

V: TRBV19
J: TRBJ2-5
CDR3: CASSIPVHRPGGQGGETQYF

V: TRBV7-9
J: TRBJ2-2
CDR3: CASSLGAGAGELFF

V: TRBV29-1
J: TRBJ2-7
CDR3: CSVELVPGGGEQYF

V: TRBV7-9
J: TRBJ1-1
CDR3: CASSPREGRLAEAFF

V: TRBV6-5
J: TRBJ2-7
CDR3: CASSDDRGPEQYF

V: TRBV11-2
J: TRBJ2-1
CDR3: CASSLVGEGYNEQFF

V: TRBV6-1
J: TRBJ2-7
CDR3: CATRGVTGGYEQYF

V: TRBV5-4
J: TRBJ2-7
CDR3: CASSIDRAYEQYF

V: TRBV2
J: TRBJ1-5
CDR3: CASRGQAIPNQPQHF

V: TRBV5-1
J: TRBJ2-7
CDR3: CASSLGTDTYEQYF

V: TRBV7-9
J: TRBJ1-6
CDR3: CASSSRGNNSPLHF

V: TRBV7-8
J: TRBJ2-7
CDR3: CASSRRADEQYF

V: TRBV11-2
J: TRBJ2-2
CDR3: CASSLSRKNTGELFF

V: TRBV6-5
J: TRBJ1-1
CDR3: CASSYSRRSNTEAFF

V: TRBV4-1
J: TRBJ2-2
CDR3: CASSQAGNTGELFF

V: TRBV4-3
J: TRBJ1-2
CDR3: CASSQVSVSYGYTF

V: TRBV18
J: TRBJ2-3
CDR3: CASSPGTGITDTQYF

V: TRBV5-1
J: TRBJ2-7
CDR3: CASSSLGQGYEQYF

V: TRBV11-2
J: TRBJ2-2
CDR3: CASSFQIGYTGELFF

V: TRBV6-1
J: TRBJ2-1
CDR3: CASSVYSNNEQFF

V: TRBV7-9
J: TRBJ1-5
CDR3: CASSLSEETRHF

V: TRBV5-6
J: TRBJ2-1
CDR3: CASSFRGHKANEQFF

V: TRBV5-1
J: TRBJ2-1
CDR3: CASSKPGLAGVNEQFF

V: TRBV5-4
J: TRBJ1-6
CDR3: CASRSGQTNSPLHF

V: TRBV5-1
J: TRBJ2-1
CDR3: CASSSGQGSDEQFF

V: TRBV5-4
J: TRBJ2-3
CDR3: CASSLPADTQYF

V: TRBV5-1
J: TRBJ1-1
CDR3: CASSFDRGGEAFF

V: TRBV7-3
J: TRBJ2-1
CDR3: CASSPTSGAPNEQFF

V: TRBV6-5
J: TRBJ1-2
CDR3: CASNQGQGMVYGYTF

V: TRBV10-3
J: TRBJ1-1
CDR3: CAISGRGGDENTEAFF

V: TRBV5-1
J: TRBJ1-2
CDR3: CASSPRTGNYGYTF

V: TRBV5-1
J: TRBJ2-3
CDR3: CASSPDRGGKDTQYF

V: TRBV4-1
J: TRBJ1-6
CDR3: CASSQAGGRNNSPLHF

V: TRBV7-2
J: TRBJ1-4
CDR3: CASSLDRASEKLFF

V: TRBV5-1
J: TRBJ2-5
CDR3: CASSFDIQETQYF

V: TRBV19
J: TRBJ1-1
CDR3: CASKPRDSQIGTEAFF

V: TRBV6-4
J: TRBJ2-5
CDR3: CASGVTGWTQETQYF

V: TRBV18
J: TRBJ2-1
CDR3: CASSPLTSGAYNEQFF

V: TRBV25-1
J: TRBJ2-7
CDR3: CASSESGTFTYEQYF

V: TRBV5-4
J: TRBJ1-3
CDR3: CASSYQGNTIYF

V: TRBV19
J: TRBJ1-5
CDR3: CASSPAAAPNQPQHF

V: TRBV19
J: TRBJ2-1
CDR3: CASSITGTSDNEQFF

V: TRBV19
J: TRBJ1-1
CDR3: CASSASFDRAEAFF

V: TRBV19
J: TRBJ1-5
CDR3: CASSIDSGLKVQPQHF

V: TRBV7-3
J: TRBJ2-3
CDR3: CASSMGGTSTDTQYF

V: TRBV4-3
J: TRBJ2-7
CDR3: CASSQALGRAYEQYF

V: TRBV7-3
J: TRBJ1-4
CDR3: CASTTGGSEKLFF

V: TRBV19
J: TRBJ1-5
CDR3: CASSLRQAYQPQHF

V: TRBV11-2
J: TRBJ2-3
CDR3: CASSRSPYLRGIGTDTQYF

V: TRBV7-2
J: TRBJ1-1
CDR3: CASSSWNTEAFF

V: TRBV7-8
J: TRBJ1-6
CDR3: CASSPGDRDNSPLHF

V: TRBV7-9
J: TRBJ2-5
CDR3: CASSTTGGWETQYF